The 5 T cell receptor beta chains given below trace back to one sample, sequenced in a study of shared clonotypes between healthy human individuals. Assay used: immunoSEQ multiplex PCR; TCRdb lists only in-frame clones, some missing. This sample has about 1.1 million clones, with approximately 80% found just once. Sequenced input: memory CD4+ T cells from PBMCs. This sample's subset: CD45RA-negative fraction. Receptor source: a man aged 18 to 35 in good health. Some clones in this sample may be carry-over from other donors' samples.

The chain is built from TRBV28 and TRBJ2-7; tentatively, D is TRBD2 (5 bases). The CDR3 is 12 amino acids. Germline CDR1 reads MDHEN; CDR2 reads SYDVKM. Trimming left V 3 bases short and J 7 bases short, with 10 bases between. Written as DNA, the CDR3 is TGTGCCAGCAGTTTCTCGGAGCGGGAGCAGTACTTC. Amino acids: CASSFSEREQYF. The variable domain in full, completed from reference TRBV28 and TRBJ2-7, reads DVKVTQSSRYLVKRTGEKVFLECVQDMDHENMFWYRQDPGLGLRLIYFSYDVKMKEKGDIPEGYSVSREKKERFSLILESASTNQTSMYLCASSFSEREQYFGPGTRLTVT.

This rearrangement joins TRBV2 to TRBJ2-4, with D perhaps matching TRBD1 (6 bases). Looked up from germline, CDR1 is SNHLY and CDR2 is FYNNEI. The germline V and J ends were trimmed by 6 bases and 15 bases, with 15 bases remaining between them. The CDR3 spans 11 residues. In nucleotides, the CDR3 is TGTGCCAGCAGCGGGTGGGCAGGGGCGTACTTC. It encodes CASSGWAGAYF.

The rearrangement joins TRBV5-1 to TRBJ1-2, with 8 bases fitting TRBD1. After removal of 2 bases from V and 7 bases from J, the junction contained 4 bases not matched to a gene. This CDR3 spans 13 amino acids. Germline CDR1 is SGHRS and CDR2 is YFSETQ. CDR3 residues: CASSFAGGGGYTF. For the CDR3, the DNA is TGCGCCAGCAGCTTTGCAGGGGGCGGTGGCTACACCTTC.

This chain connects TRBV23-1 to TRBJ2-7, with D possibly TRBD1 on 7 matching bases. TRBV23-1 is treated as an ORF (open reading frame) with a function not yet certain. Trimming pared 10 bases from V and 7 bases from J, leaving 23 bases between. The CDR3 totals 14 residues. The CDR3 nucleotides are TGCGCCATCCTATTGACGCGGGACAGCCCAGAGCAGTACTTC. Its protein product is CAILLTRDSPEQYF.

This chain joins TRBV28 and TRBJ2-7; 11 bases are a match to TRBD1. The CDR3 sequence is 15 residues long. Germline lookup yields CDR1 MDHEN and CDR2 SYDVKM. V dropped 2 bases and J dropped 3; count of bases not matched to a gene: 3. In nucleotides, the CDR3 is TGTGCCAGCAGTTTAGCGGGGACAGGGGGCTACGAGCAGTACTTC. Its protein is CASSLAGTGGYEQYF.